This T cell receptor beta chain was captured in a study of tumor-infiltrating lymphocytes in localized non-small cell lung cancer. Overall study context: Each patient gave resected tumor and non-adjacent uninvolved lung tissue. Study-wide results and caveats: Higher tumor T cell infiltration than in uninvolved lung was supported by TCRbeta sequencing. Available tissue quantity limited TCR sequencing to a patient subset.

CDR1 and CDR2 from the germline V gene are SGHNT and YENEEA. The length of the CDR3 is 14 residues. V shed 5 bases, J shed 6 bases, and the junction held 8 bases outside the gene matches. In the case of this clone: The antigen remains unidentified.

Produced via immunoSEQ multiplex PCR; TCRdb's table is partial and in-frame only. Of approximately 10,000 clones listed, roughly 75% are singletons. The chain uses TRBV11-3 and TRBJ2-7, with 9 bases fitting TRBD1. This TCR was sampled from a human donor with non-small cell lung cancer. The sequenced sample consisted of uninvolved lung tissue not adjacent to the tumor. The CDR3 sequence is CASSTRTGEGEQYF. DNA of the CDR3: TGTGCCAGCAGCACCCGGACAGGGGAGGGCGAGCAGTACTTC.